This passage covers 27 T cell receptor beta chains from one sample sequenced in a study of OX40 agonist ivuxolimab in advanced cancers. Profiling relied on immunoSEQ multiplex PCR, and the TCRdb table lists in-frame clones only, not all of them. The repertoire holds around 110,000 clones, with approximately 90% as singletons. Sequences were derived from CD4+ or CD8+ T cells sorted from blood, sampled in a trial of the OX40 agonist ivuxolimab. These TCRs come from an adult with an advanced solid tumor such as melanoma, head and neck, liver or kidney cancer.

A note on this clone: This sample includes further DNA sequences coding for the same CDR3. The V call is TRBV28, the J call TRBJ1-5; no clear D. This CDR3 is built from 12 residues. Germline CDR1 reads MDHEN; CDR2 reads SYDVKM. Trimming took off 6 bases at V and 1 base at J, with 4 bases between the two ends. The CDR3 DNA reads TGTGCCAGCAGGGGGAGCAATCAGCCCCAGCATTTT. Protein: CASRGSNQPQHF.

This chain uses TRBV5-1 with TRBJ2-1, with a possible D match to TRBD1 (5 bases). The germline gives CDR1 SGHRS, CDR2 YFSETQ. There are 13 residues in the CDR3. The V and J ends lost 0 bases and 9 bases respectively, with 10 bases between them. The CDR3 bases are TGCGCCAGCAGCTTGGCCGTAGGGGCTGAGCAGTTCTTC. Protein sequence: CASSLAVGAEQFF.

This chain connects TRBV5-1 to TRBJ1-2; a weak D match, TRBD1 (5 bases). This CDR3 has 14 amino acids. The V end lost 0 bases, the J end lost 8 bases, and 14 bases lay between the germline ends. Germline V lookup: CDR1 SGHRS, CDR2 YFSETQ. The CDR3 region is CASSLEGSGLGYTF. CDR3 nucleotides: TGCGCCAGCAGCTTGGAAGGCTCAGGGTTAGGCTACACCTTC.

V and J are TRBV18 and TRBJ1-5; possible D gene TRBD1, 5 bases. Germline-derived CDR1 and CDR2 are KGHSH and LQKENI. V was shortened by 5 bases and J by 5 bases, with 10 bases between the two germline ends. The CDR3 covers 13 residues. Here the CDR3 DNA reads TGTGCCAGCTCATCGGGGCGGGATCAGCCCCAGCATTTT. Protein sequence: CASSSGRDQPQHF.

This clone was recorded once. The rearrangement links TRBV6-6 to TRBJ2-2; D possibly uses TRBD1 or TRBD2 (6 bases each). CDR1 MNHNY and CDR2 SVGAGI come from the germline V gene (reference sequence). The germline V and J ends were trimmed by 0 bases and 6 bases, with 11 bases remaining between them. The CDR3 is 15 amino acids. The CDR3 protein is CASSYSGGASGELFF. The CDR3 nucleotides are TGTGCCAGCAGTTACTCGGGGGGCGCGTCCGGGGAGCTGTTTTTT.

The chain recombines TRBV11-2 with TRBJ2-5; 9 bases map to TRBD1. The length of the CDR3 is 15 residues. The germline gives CDR1 SGHAT, CDR2 FQNNGV. The V and J ends lost 5 bases and 4 bases, in that order; junction bases with no gene match: 8. DNA of the CDR3: TGTGCCAGCAGCCCGGGGACAGGGAAACGAGAGACCCAGTACTTC. This sequence encodes CASSPGTGKRETQYF.

The CDR3 coding sequence is TGTGCCAGCACCTCGCATAGCGGGAGGAAAGAGACCCAGTACTTC. Translating gives CASTSHSGRKETQYF. The V and J genes are TRBV9 and TRBJ2-5, with 10 bases matching TRBD2. Germline CDR1 reads SGDLS; CDR2 reads YYNGEE. Losses at the gene ends were 6 bases for V and 3 bases for J; bases not matched to a gene: 8. This CDR3 region has 15 residues.

This sequence joins TRBV28 and TRBJ1-3; D perhaps matches TRBD1 (6 bases). V dropped 7 bases and J dropped 4 bases, with 14 bases sitting between them. There are 14 residues in the CDR3. Germline values: CDR1 MDHEN, CDR2 SYDVKM. The DNA of the CDR3 is TGTGCCAGCACTTCGGGGGGGCCAGGAAACACCATATATTTT. Amino acid sequence: CASTSGGPGNTIYF.

The genes are TRBV19 and TRBJ2-1, with D possibly TRBD1 on 6 matching bases. V lost 6 bases, J lost 9 bases, and 24 bases lay in between. The CDR3 is 16 amino acids. Germline V CDR1 and CDR2: LNHDA, SQIVND (reference sequence). The CDR3 nucleotides are TGTGCCAGTAGCTTTCCAGGGGCGGCCGTTTGGGCTGAGCAGTTCTTC. Translated, it gives CASSFPGAAVWAEQFF.

The gene calls are TRBV9 and TRBJ2-1; D is unresolved. V was clipped by 1 base and J by 7 bases, with 6 bases between them. CDR3 length: 12 amino acids. The germline V gene has CDR1 SGDLS and CDR2 YYNGEE. DNA for the CDR3: TGTGCCAGCAGCGTACTTGGGAATGAGCAGTTCTTC. Protein sequence: CASSVLGNEQFF. Looking up the rest from reference TRBV9 and TRBJ2-1 gives the full variable domain: DSGVTQTPKHLITATGQRVTLRCSPRSGDLSVYWYQQSLDQGLQFLIQYYNGEERAKGNILERFSAQQFPDLHSELNLSSLELGDSALYFCASSVLGNEQFFGPGTRLTVL.

The chain uses TRBV19 and TRBJ2-3; 7 bases map to TRBD2. CDR1 and CDR2 (germline): LNHDA, SQIVND (reference sequence). V trimming: 2 bases; J trimming: 4 bases; junction bases outside the gene matches: 6. The CDR3 has 15 residues. CDR3 nucleotides: TGTGCCAGTAGTATACGTCGGGAGGCGCCAGATACGCAGTATTTT. Protein product: CASSIRREAPDTQYF.

The chain links TRBV30 to TRBJ2-1; no definite D call. This CDR3 is built from 14 residues. The V and J ends lost 0 bases and 2 bases respectively, with 8 bases between them. Germline loops: CDR1 GTSNPN, CDR2 SVGIG (reference sequence). CDR3 loop: CAWSVVGAYNEQFF. DNA for the CDR3: TGTGCCTGGAGTGTGGTAGGAGCCTACAATGAGCAGTTCTTC.

The rearrangement joins TRBV5-4 to TRBJ2-7; D gene uncertain. The V end lost 0 bases, the J end lost 5 bases, and 15 bases lay between the germline ends. This CDR3 is 15 amino acids long. CDR1 and CDR2 from the germline V gene are SGHNT and YYREEE (reference sequence). As DNA, the CDR3 is TGTGCCAGCAGCTTGGTCTCCCTCCCGGCAGACGAGCAGTACTTC. This translates into CASSLVSLPADEQYF.

V is TRBV7-9 and J is TRBJ2-1, with D maybe TRBD2 (6 bases). Germline V CDR1 and CDR2: SEHNR, FQNEAQ (reference sequence). The CDR3 loop spans 13 amino acids. Deletions cut 6 bases from V and 5 bases from J, with 11 bases between. CDR3 DNA sequence: TGTGCCAGCAGTGGAGGGCCAGACAATGAGCAGTTCTTC. Its protein is CASSGGPDNEQFF.

In the case of this clone: In the same sample, other DNA sequences code for this CDR3. V is TRBV7-2 and J is TRBJ2-7; D is uncertain. Trimming took off 2 bases at V and 5 bases at J, with 4 bases between the two ends. In germline, CDR1 is SGHTA, CDR2 FQGNSA. The length of the CDR3 is 11 residues. CDR3 DNA sequence: TGTGCCAGCAGCTTAAGGGACGAGCAGTACTTC. It specifies CASSLRDEQYF.

This clone was counted once. The CDR3 spells CASSSGLGLGAYEQYF. The CDR3 coding sequence is TGTGCCAGCAGCTCCGGCCTGGGACTGGGAGCCTACGAGCAGTACTTC. The J gene is TRBJ2-7, the V gene TRBV7-6; D is possibly TRBD2 (6 bases). The V gene's germline CDR1 is SGHVS and CDR2 FNYEAQ. Trimming took off 4 bases at V and 2 bases at J, with 18 bases between the two ends. This CDR3 is built from 16 residues.

The chain couples TRBV9 to TRBJ1-1, with 9 bases identical to TRBD1. The CDR3 consists of 15 residues. V lost 3 bases, J lost 5 bases, and 8 bases stayed unmatched. Germline V lookup: CDR1 SGDLS, CDR2 YYNGEE. The CDR3 DNA is TGTGCCAGCAGCGGAAACGGACAGGGGCCGACTGAAGCTTTCTTT. It translates to CASSGNGQGPTEAFF.

This chain connects TRBV7-6 to TRBJ1-2; 9 nucleotides agree with TRBD1. CDR3 length equals 15 residues. Germline CDR1 SGHVS, CDR2 FNYEAQ. Trimming at V came to 3 bases and at J to 3 bases, leaving 5 bases not matched to a gene. Here the CDR3 reads CASSFEGQGDYGYTF. Here the CDR3 DNA reads TGTGCCAGCAGCTTCGAGGGACAGGGCGACTATGGCTACACCTTC.

The rearrangement uses TRBV18 and TRBJ2-1; 10 positions agree with TRBD2. CDR3 length: 15 amino acids. CDR1 and CDR2 from the germline V gene are KGHSH and LQKENI. The ends lost 5 bases at V and 5 bases at J; junction bases unmatched: 6. The CDR3 coding sequence is TGTGCCAGCTCAGTACCGGGACTAGCGAACAATGAGCAGTTCTTC. Translated, it gives CASSVPGLANNEQFF.

This chain links TRBV5-1 with TRBJ1-5; 8 positions agree with TRBD1. V was pared by 5 bases and J by 7 bases, with 14 bases of the junction left unmatched. This CDR3 has 16 residues. The V gene's germline CDR1 is SGHRS and CDR2 YFSETQ. The CDR3 bases are TGCGCCAGCAGTTTGTCGGCAGGGGGCGCAGGACAGCCCCAGCATTTT. It codes for CASSLSAGGAGQPQHF.

In this sample, this clone turned up once. This sequence joins TRBV7-9 and TRBJ2-2; unclear D gene. The V end lost 0 bases, the J end lost 7 bases, and 12 bases lay between the germline ends. The V gene's germline CDR1 is SEHNR and CDR2 FQNEAQ (reference sequence). This CDR3 contains 15 residues. This CDR3 reads CASSLAPTRDGELFF. The CDR3 DNA sequence: TGTGCCAGCAGCTTAGCTCCTACTCGTGACGGGGAGCTGTTTTTT.

This clone has a handful of counts. The CDR3 protein is CASSLGLAGDTQYF. CDR3 in DNA: TGTGCCAGTAGTCTCGGACTAGCGGGAGATACGCAGTATTTT. The chain couples TRBV19 to TRBJ2-3; TRBD2 aligns across 11 bases. Germline assignment: CDR1 LNHDA and CDR2 SQIVND (reference sequence). This CDR3 region has 14 residues. The V gene end was trimmed by 5 bases and the J gene end by 5 bases; junction bases not matched to a gene: 3.

This chain uses TRBV6-6 with TRBJ2-5; 7 bases are shared with TRBD2. The germline V gene has CDR1 MNHNY and CDR2 SVGAGI (reference sequence). This CDR3 region has 15 residues. V was clipped by 6 bases and J by 0 bases; unmatched bases: 7. The CDR3 here is CASSPGLPYQETQYF. DNA of the CDR3: TGTGCCAGCAGCCCGGGACTACCTTACCAAGAGACCCAGTACTTC.

The chain combines TRBV18 with TRBJ2-5; D gene ambiguous. V gave up 4 bases and J gave up 5 bases, with 14 bases separating them. The CDR3 covers 14 residues. Germline V gene sequence: CDR1 KGHSH, CDR2 LQKENI. The CDR3 DNA reads TGTGCCAGCTCACAGTCAACTGCCGTGGAGACCCAGTACTTC. Protein product: CASSQSTAVETQYF.

The gene calls are TRBV15 and TRBJ2-2; 8 nucleotides line up with TRBD2. In germline, CDR1 is LNHNV, CDR2 YYDKDF (reference sequence). The CDR3 totals 12 residues. Trimming took 7 bases from V and 7 from J; bases not matched to a gene: 2. For the CDR3, the DNA is TGTGCCACCAAAACTAGCGGCGGGGAGCTGTTTTTT. Amino acid sequence: CATKTSGGELFF.

This sequence joins TRBV7-6 and TRBJ2-1; the D gene is possibly TRBD1 (6 bases). V lost 1 base to trimming and J lost 2 bases, with 12 bases between them. Germline CDR1 reads SGHVS; CDR2 reads FNYEAQ. The CDR3 is 16 amino acids. CDR3 amino acids: CASSLGAGTTYNEQFF. The CDR3 DNA sequence: TGTGCCAGCAGCTTAGGGGCCGGGACAACCTACAATGAGCAGTTCTTC.

This clone was seen just once. The chain couples TRBV10-3 to TRBJ2-1, with 11 bases fitting TRBD2. V shed 7 bases and J 3 bases; nucleotides not matched to a gene: 5. The germline V gene has CDR1 ENHRY and CDR2 SYGVKD. The CDR3 covers 15 residues. The CDR3 loop is CAINSGLADYNEQFF. CDR3 in DNA: TGTGCCATCAACTCGGGACTAGCGGACTACAATGAGCAGTTCTTC.